This is a list of T cell receptor beta chains from one sample in a study of T cell changes during pregnancy in multiple sclerosis. Sequencing was performed with immunoSEQ multiplex PCR; in TCRdb, only in-frame clones are kept and a portion is missing. The table records about 69,000 clones, approximately 92% of them present only once. Sequenced here: peripheral blood, sampled in the third trimester of pregnancy. Every receptor here comes from a female donor in good health, enrolled as a control in a pregnancy study. Each CDR3 is given with its conserved first and last residue. Fields, in order: J gene, clone size, CDR3 length, D gene, V gene, CDR3 DNA, CDR3 protein. A D gene is named only where the DNA matches it firmly. Not all rows give a size; the values are once, few, many and, for expanded clones, a class.

TRBJ1-6 | - | 18 | TRBD1 | TRBV7-2 | TGTGCCAGCAGCTTTGATCCCGGGACAGTATTATTAATTCAGACCCTCCACTTT | CASSFDPGTVLLIQTLHF
TRBJ2-7 | - | 16 | - | TRBV4-2 | TGTGCCAGCAGCCCTGCAGTGGGACTTGCCGGCAACGAGCAGTACTTC | CASSPAVGLAGNEQYF
TRBJ1-3 | - | 18 | TRBD1 | TRBV18 | TGTGCCAGCTCACCCCTATTGGACAGGGGCCACTCTGGAAACACCATATATTTT | CASSPLLDRGHSGNTIYF
TRBJ2-5 | - | 11 | - | TRBV29-1 | TGCAGCGCCGGGGGAGAAGAGACCCAGTACTTC | CSAGGEETQYF
TRBJ2-2 | - | 16 | TRBD2 | TRBV7-3 | TGTGCCAGCAGCTCAGAACTAGCGGGGTTGTCCGGGGAGCTGTTTTTT | CASSSELAGLSGELFF
TRBJ1-4 | - | 17 | TRBD1 | TRBV29-1 | TGCAGCGTTGTAATAGGGTCAGGGACAGTGACTAATGAAAAACTGTTTTTT | CSVVIGSGTVTNEKLFF
TRBJ2-5 | - | 17 | TRBD2 | TRBV13 | TGTGCCAGCAGCTTAGTGGGACTAGCGGGATTTCGAGAGACCCAGTACTTC | CASSLVGLAGFRETQYF
TRBJ2-1 | - | 14 | - | TRBV9 | TGTGCCAGCAGCGTTGAACTGAACGACAATGAGCAGTTCTTC | CASSVELNDNEQFF
TRBJ1-3 | - | 14 | - | TRBV7-2 | TGTGCCAGCAGCTTAGCCACGGCTGGAAACACCATATATTTT | CASSLATAGNTIYF
TRBJ1-4 | - | 17 | - | TRBV15 | TGTGCCACCAGCAGAGAGGGCCCAACCCAGGCAAATGAAAAACTGTTTTTT | CATSREGPTQANEKLFF
TRBJ2-7 | - | 14 | TRBD1 | TRBV7-9 | TGTGCCAGCAGCTCCCTCGACAGGGCATACGAGCAGTACTTC | CASSSLDRAYEQYF
TRBJ2-1 | - | 16 | TRBD1 | TRBV11-1 | TGTGCCAGCAGTTTGGACAGGGGTGGGGTCTACAATGAGCAGTTCTTC | CASSLDRGGVYNEQFF
TRBJ1-2 | - | 14 | - | TRBV6-5 | TGTGCCAGCAGTTACTCCTCCCGGTACTATGGCTACACCTTC | CASSYSSRYYGYTF
TRBJ2-7 | - | 15 | - | TRBV18 | TGTGCCAGCTCCCGTATCGAGACAGTGGATTACGAGCAGTACTTC | CASSRIETVDYEQYF
TRBJ1-1 | - | 11 | - | TRBV20-1 | TGCAGTGCTTGGGGGCGGGTTGAAGCTTTCTTT | CSAWGRVEAFF
TRBJ1-4 | - | 15 | - | TRBV16 | TGTGCCAGCAGCCGACGAGGATCTGGGAGTGAAAAACTGTTTTTT | CASSRRGSGSEKLFF
TRBJ1-1 | - | 18 | TRBD1 | TRBV27 | TGTGCCAGCAGTTCTCCACGTGTCGACAGGGGCATGAACACTGAAGCTTTCTTT | CASSSPRVDRGMNTEAFF
TRBJ2-5 | - | 15 | TRBD1 | TRBV4-1 | TGCGCCAGCAGCCATGGACAGGGGTCGCCAGAGACCCAGTACTTC | CASSHGQGSPETQYF
TRBJ2-5 | - | 15 | TRBD2 | TRBV7-7 | TGTGCTAGCAGCTTAGAACTAGCGGGAGCGGGGACCCAGTACTTC | CASSLELAGAGTQYF
TRBJ2-3 | - | 13 | TRBD2 | TRBV10-2 | TGCGCCAGCAGTGACGGGGGGGCCGCAACGCAGTATTTT | CASSDGGAATQYF
TRBJ1-1 | - | 14 | - | TRBV25-1 | TGTGCCAGCAGTGCAAGCCTGCCTAACACTGAAGCTTTCTTT | CASSASLPNTEAFF
TRBJ2-3 | - | 17 | TRBD2 | TRBV9 | TGTGCCAGCAGCGTAGCTCCAGCGGGGGGGGGCACAGATACGCAGTATTTT | CASSVAPAGGGTDTQYF
TRBJ2-5 | - | 16 | TRBD2 | TRBV14 | TGTGCCAGCAGCCTGGCGGCAACTAGCGGGTCCGAGACCCAGTACTTC | CASSLAATSGSETQYF
TRBJ1-5 | - | 15 | - | TRBV11-1 | TGTGCCAGCAGCTTAGACGGGACATCTAATCAGCCCCAGCATTTT | CASSLDGTSNQPQHF
TRBJ2-1 | - | 15 | - | TRBV4-1 | TGCGCCAGCAGCCAATCCCTGAGCTCCTACAATGAGCAGTTCTTC | CASSQSLSSYNEQFF
TRBJ2-7 | - | 15 | - | TRBV7-8 | TGTGCCAGCAGCTTAGGGGCTGGGACTTCCTACGAGCAGTACTTC | CASSLGAGTSYEQYF
TRBJ2-7 | - | 14 | - | TRBV5-6 | TGTGCCAGCAGCTTGGTTCGCGGCTCCTACGAGCAGTACTTC | CASSLVRGSYEQYF
TRBJ1-1 | - | 14 | - | TRBV11-2 | TGTGCCAGCAACAATTACAGGCCACTCCGCGGAGCTTTCTTT | CASNNYRPLRGAFF
TRBJ2-7 | - | 16 | TRBD1 | TRBV6-1 | TGTGCCAGCAGTGAAGCAGGCGGGACAGGGGAATACGAGCAGTACTTC | CASSEAGGTGEYEQYF
TRBJ1-2 | once | 15 | TRBD1 | TRBV14 | TGTGCCAGCAGCCAAGATCGGGCAGGGGGATACGGCTACACCTTC | CASSQDRAGGYGYTF
TRBJ2-2 | - | 14 | - | TRBV7-3 | TGTGCCAGCGGAACGGGACAACACACCGGGGAGCTGTTTTTT | CASGTGQHTGELFF
TRBJ2-7 | - | 18 | - | TRBV2 | TGTGCCAGCAGCCCAGGGCCCGCTTTGGCGGGACTCACCTACGAGCAGTACTTC | CASSPGPALAGLTYEQYF
TRBJ2-1 | - | 16 | TRBD2 | TRBV19 | TGTGCCAGTAGGCTACAGGGGGGACTAGCGGCCAATGAGCAGTTCTTC | CASRLQGGLAANEQFF
TRBJ2-5 | - | 20 | TRBD2 | TRBV4-2 | TGTGCCAGCAGCCAAGAGGCTTCGAGGAGGTGGACTAGCGGTCAAGAGACCCAGTACTTC | CASSQEASRRWTSGQETQYF
TRBJ1-5 | - | 16 | TRBD1 | TRBV15 | TGTGCCACCAGCGTACGACAGGGGGACGGGGCTCAGCCCCAGCATTTT | CATSVRQGDGAQPQHF
TRBJ1-4 | - | 16 | TRBD1 | TRBV28 | TGTGCCAGCAGCGGAGGGGGCCAAGGAACTAATGAAAAACTGTTTTTT | CASSGGGQGTNEKLFF
TRBJ2-1 | - | 13 | - | TRBV4-2 | TGTGCCAGCAGCCTCCGAGCGAGGAATGAGCAGTTCTTC | CASSLRARNEQFF
TRBJ2-3 | - | 15 | TRBD2 | TRBV27 | TGTGCCAGCACCCGCGGGACTAGCGGCACAGATACGCAGTATTTT | CASTRGTSGTDTQYF
TRBJ2-1 | - | 13 | - | TRBV6-1 | TGTGCCAGCAGTGAAGGGCGGGGACGGGAGCAGTTCTTC | CASSEGRGREQFF
TRBJ2-3 | once | 17 | TRBD2 | TRBV11-2 | TGTGCCAGCAGCCTGGGGGCAGCGGGGGGCTCGGTCGGTACGCAGTATTTT | CASSLGAAGGSVGTQYF
TRBJ1-2 | - | 15 | TRBD1 | TRBV6-6 | TGTGCCAGCAGTTACCAACTAACAGGGGGCGGAGGCTACACCTTC | CASSYQLTGGGGYTF
TRBJ1-1 | - | 14 | TRBD1 | TRBV28 | TGTGCCAGCACTTCCGGACAGGGTAACACTGAAGCTTTCTTT | CASTSGQGNTEAFF
TRBJ2-4 | - | 15 | TRBD2 | TRBV7-2 | TGTGCCAGCAGCTTGACTAGCGGGAGGCTCGGCATTCAGTACTTC | CASSLTSGRLGIQYF
TRBJ2-5 | - | 13 | TRBD1 | TRBV7-3 | TGTGCCGGAGACAGGGGTATATTCGAGACCCAGTACTTC | CAGDRGIFETQYF
TRBJ2-3 | - | 18 | TRBD2 | TRBV4-2 | TGTGCCAGCAGCCAAGGGGGGGGAGGGACTAGCGGGGTTGATACGCAGTATTTT | CASSQGGGGTSGVDTQYF
TRBJ2-5 | - | 11 | - | TRBV7-2 | TGTGCCAGCAGCCTTAAAGAGACCCAGTACTTC | CASSLKETQYF
TRBJ2-5 | - | 15 | TRBD2 | TRBV7-2 | TGTGCCAGCAGCCAAATAGCGGGGAATTACGAGACCCAGTACTTC | CASSQIAGNYETQYF
TRBJ2-7 | - | 16 | - | TRBV9 | TGTGCCAGCAGCGTAGCCCCTAGCGAGCAAAATTACGAGCAGTACTTC | CASSVAPSEQNYEQYF
TRBJ2-7 | - | 13 | TRBD1 | TRBV2 | TGTGCCAGCAGGCGGACAGGGGTCCCCATAGTGTACTTC | CASRRTGVPIVYF
TRBJ2-2 | once | 17 | TRBD2 | TRBV5-1 | TGCGCCAGCAGCTTGGGAAGCGGGGGCCTACCCGTGGGGGAGCTGTTTTTT | CASSLGSGGLPVGELFF
TRBJ2-5 | - | 16 | TRBD2 | TRBV4-1 | TGCGCCAGCAGCTTTAGCGGGGGGGGTAGCGAAGAGACCCAGTACTTC | CASSFSGGGSEETQYF
TRBJ2-1 | few | 15 | - | TRBV11-2 | TGTGCCAGCAGCTTAGATGGGAGGCTCTACAATGAGCAGTTCTTC | CASSLDGRLYNEQFF